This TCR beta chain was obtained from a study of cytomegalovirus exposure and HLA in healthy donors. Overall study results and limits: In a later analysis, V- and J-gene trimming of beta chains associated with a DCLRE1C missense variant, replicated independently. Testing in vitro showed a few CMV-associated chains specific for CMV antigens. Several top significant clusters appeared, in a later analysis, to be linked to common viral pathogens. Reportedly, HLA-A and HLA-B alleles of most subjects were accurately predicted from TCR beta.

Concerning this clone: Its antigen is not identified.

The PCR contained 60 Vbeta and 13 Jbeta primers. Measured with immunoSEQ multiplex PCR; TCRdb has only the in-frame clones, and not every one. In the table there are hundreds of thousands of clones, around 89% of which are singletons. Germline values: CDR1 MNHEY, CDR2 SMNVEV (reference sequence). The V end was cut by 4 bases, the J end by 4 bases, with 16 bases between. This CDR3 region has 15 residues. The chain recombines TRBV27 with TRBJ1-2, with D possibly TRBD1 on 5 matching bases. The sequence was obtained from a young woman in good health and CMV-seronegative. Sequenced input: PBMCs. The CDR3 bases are TGTGCCAGCAGTTCCGTTGGGTTAGGGGCCTATGGCTACACCTTC. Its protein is CASSSVGLGAYGYTF.